The T cell receptor (beta chain) under discussion was sequenced for a study of breast tumors, draining lymph nodes, adjacent tissues. General study points: Tumor TCR diversity was below lymph nodes but above nontumor tissue.

This CDR3 spans 15 amino acids. V dropped 1 base and J dropped 2 bases, with 10 bases sitting between them. For this clonotype: No antigen is known for it.

TCRdb reanalysed the multiplex PCR reads using MiXCR and keeps one entry per CDR3 protein. The sample contains 20,000 to 30,000 distinct CDR3 sequences, about 70% of which appear only once. The receptor's source is a female donor with breast cancer. Some clones in this sample may be carry-over from other donors' samples. Sequencing input: tumor-adjacent breast tissue. The rearrangement joins TRBV12-3 or TRBV12-4 to TRBJ2-3; weak D call: TRBD1 (6 bases). In nucleotides, the CDR3 is TGTGCCAGCAGTTTAGAGGACAGATTCACAGATACGCAGTATTTT. This translates into CASSLEDRFTDTQYF.